This T cell receptor beta chain was sequenced during a study of CD8+ T cells in alopecia areata. Study details: Patients in the study were on tofacitinib for 6 to 18 months, then off it for 6 months. Points from the study as a whole: Mice showed TCR sharing more clearly than patients did, possibly owing to HLA. Significant decreases in scalp clonality and expanded CD8+ clones followed tofacitinib treatment.

A remark on this clone: No antigen is known for it.

The treatment here: oral pan-JAK inhibitor, 5-10 mg twice daily. RNA was isolated and reverse transcribed to cDNA, the sequencing template. The repertoire was sequenced with immunoSEQ multiplex PCR; TCRdb's copy has only in-frame clones and lacks some. Altogether under 350,000 clones are present, nearly 60% being singletons, with the ten largest covering approximately 1.8%. The ends were cut back, 1 base at V and 3 bases at J, with 15 bases in the middle. Germline V gene sequence: CDR1 GTSNPN, CDR2 SVGIG (reference sequence). This CDR3 region has 15 residues. The chain employs TRBV30 and TRBJ1-1, with D possibly being TRBD1 (6 bases). The TCR was taken from a human donor with alopecia areata. The sample in question was CD4+ T cells sorted from blood, obtained at week 24, from a patient treated with tofacitinib. The CDR3 loop reads CAWSGTVAIYTEAFF. CDR3 DNA: TGTGCCTGGAGTGGGACAGTTGCAATTTACACTGAAGCTTTCTTT. The entire variable domain, with the rest obtained from reference TRBV30 and TRBJ1-1, is as follows: SQTIHQWPATLVQPVGSPLSLECTVEGTSNPNLYWYRQAAGRGLQLLFYSVGIGQISSEVPQNLSASRPQDRQFILSSKKLLLSDSGFYLCAWSGTVAIYTEAFFGQGTRLTVV.